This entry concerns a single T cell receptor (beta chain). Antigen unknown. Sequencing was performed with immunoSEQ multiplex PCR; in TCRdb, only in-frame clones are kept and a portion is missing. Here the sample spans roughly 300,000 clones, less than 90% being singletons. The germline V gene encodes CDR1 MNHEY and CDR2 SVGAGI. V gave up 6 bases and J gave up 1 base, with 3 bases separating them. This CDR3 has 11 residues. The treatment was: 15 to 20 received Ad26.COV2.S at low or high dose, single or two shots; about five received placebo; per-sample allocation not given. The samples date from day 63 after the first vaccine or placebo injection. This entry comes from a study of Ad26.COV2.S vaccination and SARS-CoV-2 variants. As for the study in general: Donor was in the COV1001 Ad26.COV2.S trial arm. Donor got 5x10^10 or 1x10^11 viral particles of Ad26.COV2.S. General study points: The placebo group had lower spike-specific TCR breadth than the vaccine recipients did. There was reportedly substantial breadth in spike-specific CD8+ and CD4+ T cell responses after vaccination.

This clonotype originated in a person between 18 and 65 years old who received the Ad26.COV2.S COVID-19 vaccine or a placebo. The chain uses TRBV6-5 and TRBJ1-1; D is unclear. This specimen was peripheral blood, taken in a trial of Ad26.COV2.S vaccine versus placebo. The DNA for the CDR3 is TGTGCCAGCAGACAGAACACTGAAGCTTTCTTT. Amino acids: CASRQNTEAFF.